This T cell receptor beta chain was found in a study of blood T cell repertoires in COVID-19. Study-wide background: PBMCs, B-cell-depleted T cells, or T cells were the source of the cDNA or gDNA that made up the material.

Per germline, CDR1 SGHRS and CDR2 YFSETQ. Trimming took 1 base from V and 13 from J; bases not matched to a gene: 11. The CDR3 length is 15 residues. Authors' methods: Amplification with reference gene primers provided the estimates of nucleated cell counts. TCRdb's copy holds only in-frame clones and misses some; the assay was immunoSEQ multiplex PCR. The V and J calls and clone size come from that table; D and trimming were worked out from the DNA. The top ten hold around 18% of the sample, which has about 56,000 clones, more than 70% seen once. The rearrangement uses TRBV5-1 and TRBJ2-1, with 10 bases lining up with TRBD2. This clonotype originated in a human donor in a cohort sampled during active COVID-19. The sample was peripheral blood. DNA of the CDR3: TGCGCCAGCAGCTTGTCGATAGCGGGGGGTAGGTTTCAGTTCTTC. Its translation is CASSLSIAGGRFQFF.